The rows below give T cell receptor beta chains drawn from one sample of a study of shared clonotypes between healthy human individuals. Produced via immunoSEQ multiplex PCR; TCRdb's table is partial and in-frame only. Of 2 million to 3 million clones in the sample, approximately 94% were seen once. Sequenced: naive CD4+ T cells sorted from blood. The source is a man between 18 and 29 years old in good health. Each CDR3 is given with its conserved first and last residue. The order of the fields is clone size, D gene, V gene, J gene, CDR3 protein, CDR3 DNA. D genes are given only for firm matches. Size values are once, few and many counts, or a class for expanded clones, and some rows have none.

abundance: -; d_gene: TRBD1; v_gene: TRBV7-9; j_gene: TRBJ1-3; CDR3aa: CASSPGTGVGNTIYF; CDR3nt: TGTGCCAGCAGCCCCGGGACAGGGGTCGGAAACACCATATATTTT
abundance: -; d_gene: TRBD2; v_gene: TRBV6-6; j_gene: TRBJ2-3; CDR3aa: CASSDWGGDTQYF; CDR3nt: TGTGCCAGCAGTGACTGGGGGGGAGATACGCAGTATTTT
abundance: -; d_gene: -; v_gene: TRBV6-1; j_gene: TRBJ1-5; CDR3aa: CASTLEAWNQPQHF; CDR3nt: TGTGCCAGCACCCTGGAGGCTTGGAATCAGCCCCAGCATTTT
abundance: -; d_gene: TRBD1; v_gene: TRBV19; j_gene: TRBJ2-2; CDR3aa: CASNHHDRVSTGELFF; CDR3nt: TGTGCCAGTAACCATCACGACAGGGTTTCCACCGGGGAGCTGTTTTTT
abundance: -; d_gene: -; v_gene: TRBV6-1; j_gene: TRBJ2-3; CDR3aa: CASSEALVADTQYF; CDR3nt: TGTGCCAGCAGTGAAGCTCTAGTGGCAGATACGCAGTATTTT
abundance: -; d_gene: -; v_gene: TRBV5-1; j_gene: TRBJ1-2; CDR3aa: CASSLEVSYGYTF; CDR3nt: TGCGCCAGCAGCTTGGAGGTATCCTATGGCTACACCTTC
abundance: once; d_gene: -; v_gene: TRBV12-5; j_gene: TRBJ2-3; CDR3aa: CASGLVTELDTQYF; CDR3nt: TGTGCTAGTGGTTTGGTAACGGAATTGGATACGCAGTATTTT
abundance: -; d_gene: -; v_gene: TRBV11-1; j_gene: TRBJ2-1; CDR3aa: CASSLPGLASNEQFF; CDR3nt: TGTGCCAGCAGCTTACCTGGGCTAGCTTCCAATGAGCAGTTCTTC
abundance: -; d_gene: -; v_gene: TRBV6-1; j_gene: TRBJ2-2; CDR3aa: CASRALRTGELFF; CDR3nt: TGTGCCAGCAGGGCCCTGAGAACCGGGGAGCTGTTTTTT
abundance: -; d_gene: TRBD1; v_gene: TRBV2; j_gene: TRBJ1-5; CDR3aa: CASSEDRVYGSNQPQHF; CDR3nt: TGTGCCAGCAGCGAGGACAGGGTATATGGTAGCAATCAGCCCCAGCATTTT
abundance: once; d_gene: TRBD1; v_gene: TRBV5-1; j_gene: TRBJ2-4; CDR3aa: CATVGTGRAKNIQYF; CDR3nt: TGCGCCACCGTGGGGACAGGGAGAGCCAAAAACATTCAGTACTTC
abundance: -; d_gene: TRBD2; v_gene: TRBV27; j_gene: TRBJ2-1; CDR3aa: CASSSPPSGSSYEQFF; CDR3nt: TGTGCCAGCAGTTCTCCCCCTAGCGGGAGCTCCTATGAGCAGTTCTTC
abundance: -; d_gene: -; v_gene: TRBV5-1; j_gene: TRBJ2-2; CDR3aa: CASSSSAEAVNTGELFF; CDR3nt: TGCGCCAGCAGCTCCAGCGCGGAAGCGGTGAACACCGGGGAGCTGTTTTTT
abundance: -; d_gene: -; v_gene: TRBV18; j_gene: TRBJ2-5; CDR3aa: CASSPPVGGQETQYF; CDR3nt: TGTGCCAGCTCACCACCGGTCGGGGGTCAAGAGACCCAGTACTTC
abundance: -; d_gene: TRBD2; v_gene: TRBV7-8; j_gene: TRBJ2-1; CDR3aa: CASSPRTSGGQSSYNEQFF; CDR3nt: TGTGCCAGCAGCCCCAGGACTAGCGGGGGGCAGAGCTCCTACAATGAGCAGTTCTTC
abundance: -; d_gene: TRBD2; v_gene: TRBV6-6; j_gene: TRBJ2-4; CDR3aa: CASSYSTSGDGYF; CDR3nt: TGTGCCAGCAGTTACTCGACTAGCGGGGACGGGTACTTC
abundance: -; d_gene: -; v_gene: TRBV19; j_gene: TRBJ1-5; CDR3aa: CASSIDRGNQPQHF; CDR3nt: TGTGCCAGTAGTATAGACAGGGGCAATCAGCCCCAGCATTTT
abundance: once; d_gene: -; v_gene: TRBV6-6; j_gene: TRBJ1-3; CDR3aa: CASSYPGNTIYF; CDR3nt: TGTGCCAGCAGTTACCCTGGAAACACCATATATTTT
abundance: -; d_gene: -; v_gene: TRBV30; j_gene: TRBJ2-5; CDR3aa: CAWSVVGTRGETQYF; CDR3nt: TGTGCCTGGAGTGTAGTGGGGACGAGGGGGGAGACCCAGTACTTC
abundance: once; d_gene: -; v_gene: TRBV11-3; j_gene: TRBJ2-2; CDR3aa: CASSSSRGANTGELFF; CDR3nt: TGTGCCAGCAGCTCCAGTCGGGGCGCGAACACCGGGGAGCTGTTTTTT